The subject of this entry is one TCR beta chain. Its cognate antigen is unknown. The primer mix had 60 Vbeta and 13 Jbeta primers. The assay was immunoSEQ multiplex PCR, and TCRdb's table has in-frame clones only and misses some. The sample shows around 98,000 clones, roughly 76% of them seen only once. The data were taken from a study of cytomegalovirus exposure and HLA in healthy donors. Study-wide results and caveats: The investigators catalogued 150 to 200 TCR beta chains as cytomegalovirus-associated. There were some public TCRs occurring in many donors, but most TCR sequences were rare. Only CMV serostatus was available as immune exposure information. Upon later analysis, HLA-associated TCR beta chains proved more clonally expanded than other, equally common chains.

V lost 1 base, J lost 2 bases, and 16 bases lay in between. CDR1 and CDR2 from the germline V gene are SGHRS and YFSETQ. The CDR3 has 16 amino acids. This receptor was obtained from a female donor in good health and CMV-seronegative. The source material was PBMCs. The chain employs TRBV5-1 and TRBJ2-7, with D possibly TRBD1 on 7 matching bases. Here the CDR3 reads CASSLSPGGGAYEQYF. The CDR3, as DNA: TGCGCCAGCAGCTTGAGTCCAGGGGGAGGCGCCTACGAGCAGTACTTC.